The 25 T cell receptor beta chains in this list originate from one sample, sequenced in a study of graft-versus-host responses after intestinal transplantation. Using immunoSEQ multiplex PCR, the repertoire was profiled, and TCRdb retains in-frame clones only, with some absent. Of 15,000 to 20,000 clones listed, roughly 82% are singletons. This material consisted of PBMCs, taken 14 days after transplant. The receptors come from a human patient who received an intestinal transplant, so some T cells may come from the graft donor.

The chain combines TRBV4-1 with TRBJ2-3, with 12 bases lining up with TRBD2. The junction had 8 bases not matched to a gene; V was cut back by 3 bases and J by 4 bases. The CDR3 contains 17 residues. Germline CDR1 and CDR2: MGHRA and YSYEKL. The CDR3 bases are TGCGCCAGCAGCCATTGGACTAGCGGGGCAGGGTCAGATACGCAGTATTTT. As protein: CASSHWTSGAGSDTQYF.

Only a few counts were recorded for this clone. The gene calls are TRBV5-6 and TRBJ2-7, with TRBD2 matching over 10 bases. J gave up 4 bases and V 4 bases, and 8 bases lay outside the gene matches. The CDR3 runs 15 residues. The germline gives CDR1 SGHDT, CDR2 YYEEEE. CDR3 loop: CASSQAGGGLYEQYF. The DNA of the CDR3 is TGTGCCAGCAGCCAAGCGGGAGGGGGCCTGTACGAGCAGTACTTC.

The chain is built from TRBV11-1 and TRBJ2-5; 7 bases are shared with TRBD2. Germline CDR1 SGHAT, CDR2 FQDESV (reference sequence). This CDR3 is built from 14 residues. With V trimmed by 0 bases and J by 5 bases, 3 bases remained unmatched. The CDR3 is CASSLAGGRETQYF. The CDR3 nucleotides are TGTGCCAGCAGCTTAGCGGGAGGGCGGGAGACCCAGTACTTC.

This chain links TRBV10-2 with TRBJ2-7, with a possible D match to TRBD1 (6 bases). Per the germline V gene, CDR1 is WSHSY and CDR2 is SAAADI. The germline V and J ends were trimmed by 3 bases and 6 bases, with 18 bases remaining between them. The length of the CDR3 is 15 residues. CDR3: CASSDKVAGAREQYF. DNA for the CDR3: TGCGCCAGCAGTGATAAGGTGGCAGGGGCCCGCGAGCAGTACTTC.

This sequence joins TRBV4-1 and TRBJ2-5; 7 bases match TRBD1. V gave up 1 base and J gave up 5 bases; unmatched junction bases: 7. Germline V lookup: CDR1 MGHRA, CDR2 YSYEKL. This CDR3 is built from 15 residues. The CDR3 region has the DNA TGCGCCAGCAGCCAAGGGGTACAGGGGAAGGAGACCCAGTACTTC. This translates into CASSQGVQGKETQYF.

The chain employs TRBV9 and TRBJ2-3, with D unresolved. V lost 0 bases and J 0 bases, leaving 8 bases between the germline ends. CDR1 SGDLS and CDR2 YYNGEE come from the germline V gene. CDR3 length: 15 amino acids. CDR3 protein: CASSVDGTSTDTQYF. In DNA form, the CDR3 reads TGTGCCAGCAGCGTAGATGGAACTAGCACAGATACGCAGTATTTT.

This clone was observed a few times. The CDR3 protein is CASSEGGPGQVNSPLHF. The CDR3 bases are TGTGCCAGCAGTGAAGGAGGTCCGGGACAGGTTAATTCACCCCTCCACTTT. This chain connects TRBV6-1 to TRBJ1-6; TRBD1 matches 8 bases. The CDR3 totals 17 residues. Germline lookup yields CDR1 MNHNS and CDR2 SASEGT. V trimming: 1 base; J trimming: 6 bases; junction bases outside the gene matches: 8.

The rearrangement joins TRBV6-1 to TRBJ1-4, with a possible D match to TRBD1 (6 bases). Germline V lookup: CDR1 MNHNS, CDR2 SASEGT. The V gene lost 8 bases and the J gene lost 8 bases, with 15 bases spanning the gap. CDR3 length: 13 residues. CDR3 region: CASEWGRGEKLFF. In DNA form, the CDR3 reads TGTGCCAGCGAATGGGGGCGCGGGGAAAAACTGTTTTTT.

V usage is TRBV5-1 and J usage is TRBJ2-1, with 9 bases lining up with TRBD2. Germline CDR1 is SGHRS and CDR2 is YFSETQ. J gave up 4 bases and V 0 bases, and 2 bases lay outside the gene matches. The CDR3 runs 15 residues. CDR3 coding DNA: TGCGCCAGCAGCTTGGGACTAGCGGATTACAATGAGCAGTTCTTC. Its translation is CASSLGLADYNEQFF.

The chain couples TRBV5-4 to TRBJ1-1; D not resolved. CDR3 length: 12 residues. Germline V CDR1 and CDR2: SGHNT, YYREEE (reference sequence). V was shortened by 5 bases and J by 2 bases, with 7 bases between the two germline ends. The CDR3 sequence is CASRTLNTEAFF. The CDR3 DNA reads as TGTGCCAGCAGAACCTTAAACACTGAAGCTTTCTTT.

The gene calls are TRBV4-1 and TRBJ2-3, with D hard to call. The CDR3 has 13 residues. Deletions cut 8 bases from V and 0 bases from J, with 9 bases between. Germline assignment: CDR1 MGHRA and CDR2 YSYEKL. In nucleotides, the CDR3 is TGCGCCAGCCTAGACTCTAGCACAGATACGCAGTATTTT. Residues: CASLDSSTDTQYF.

The V gene is TRBV7-6, the J gene TRBJ2-3; D ambiguous. The CDR3 is 15 amino acids. Per germline, CDR1 SGHVS and CDR2 FNYEAQ. Trimming removed 2 bases at V and 0 bases at J, with 9 bases between. The CDR3 DNA sequence: TGTGCCAGCAGCTTACGAAAGTGGAGCACAGATACGCAGTATTTT. Its translation: CASSLRKWSTDTQYF.

CDR3 nucleotide sequence: TGTGCCAGCGGGATGGGCGGAAACACCATATATTTT. It yields the protein CASGMGGNTIYF. The rearrangement links TRBV19 to TRBJ1-3; D gene ambiguous. V was pared by 9 bases and J by 4 bases, with 10 bases between. Looked up from germline, CDR1 is LNHDA and CDR2 is SQIVND (reference sequence). The CDR3 is 12 residues long.

The chain couples TRBV2 to TRBJ1-6, with D unresolved. The germline CDR1 and CDR2 sequences are SNHLY and FYNNEI. This CDR3 comprises 15 residues. Trimming pared 2 bases from V and 7 bases from J, leaving 12 bases between. The CDR3: CASSEPGGSNSPLHF. CDR3 DNA: TGTGCCAGCAGTGAACCCGGTGGGTCGAATTCACCCCTCCACTTT. Using reference TRBV2 and TRBJ1-6 for the parts outside the CDR3, the full variable domain is EPEVTQTPSHQVTQMGQEVILRCVPISNHLYFYWYRQILGQKVEFLVSFYNNEISEKSEIFDDQFSVERPDGSNFTLKIRSTKLEDSAMYFCASSEPGGSNSPLHFGNGTRLTVT.

This chain connects TRBV5-1 to TRBJ1-6; no reliable D call. With 2 bases removed from V and 8 bases from J, the gap between germline ends came to 8 bases. CDR3 size: 13 residues. Germline V gene sequence: CDR1 SGHRS, CDR2 YFSETQ. CDR3 sequence: CASSLSPYSPLHF. The CDR3 DNA is TGCGCCAGCAGCTTAAGTCCGTATTCACCCCTCCACTTT.

The J gene is TRBJ1-1, the V gene TRBV28; D remains unclear. Germline V lookup: CDR1 MDHEN, CDR2 SYDVKM. Between the trimmed V and J ends, which lost 3 bases and 2 bases, there was a span of 7 bases. The CDR3 loop spans 13 amino acids. The CDR3 DNA reads as TGTGCCAGCAGTTTTGTGACTAACACTGAAGCTTTCTTT. Protein sequence: CASSFVTNTEAFF.

This chain uses TRBV11-2 with TRBJ2-5; TRBD1 aligns across 7 bases. V lost 3 bases, J lost 2 bases, and 6 bases stayed unmatched. CDR3 size: 15 residues. Germline V gene lookup returns CDR1 SGHAT and CDR2 FQNNGV. The CDR3, as DNA: TGTGCCAGCAGCTTTCCAGGGGGACCTCAAGAGACCCAGTACTTC. Amino acid sequence: CASSFPGGPQETQYF.

The rearrangement joins TRBV2 to TRBJ2-3; 9 bases fit TRBD1. Germline V gives CDR1 SNHLY, CDR2 FYNNEI. With 7 bases clipped from V and 0 bases from J, the junction kept 8 bases outside the gene matches. The CDR3 contains 16 residues. The CDR3 nucleotides are TGTGCCAGCATTGAGGGACAGGGCTCTAGCACAGATACGCAGTATTTT. This codes for CASIEGQGSSTDTQYF.

This clone was picked up one time. This rearrangement joins TRBV6-5 to TRBJ2-1; 7 positions match TRBD2. Germline V gives CDR1 MNHEY, CDR2 SVGAGI. This CDR3 spans 15 amino acids. The V and J ends lost 4 bases and 1 base, in that order; junction bases with no gene match: 4. The CDR3 sequence: CASSWGGRSYNEQFF. CDR3 nucleotide sequence: TGTGCCAGCAGTTGGGGGGGAAGGTCCTACAATGAGCAGTTCTTC.

This chain uses TRBV7-9 with TRBJ2-3, with no clear D. Germline V gene lookup returns CDR1 SEHNR and CDR2 FQNEAQ (reference sequence). Trimming took 5 bases from V and 3 from J, leaving 9 bases between them. The CDR3 consists of 13 residues. In DNA, the CDR3 is TGTGCCAGCAGCCCCTGGTGGACAGATACGCAGTATTTT. This sequence encodes CASSPWWTDTQYF. The full variable domain, its missing parts supplied by reference TRBV7-9 and TRBJ2-3, is DTGVSQNPRHKITKRGQNVTFRCDPISEHNRLYWYRQTLGQGPEFLTYFQNEAQLEKSRLLSDRFSAERPKGSFSTLEIQRTEQGDSAMYLCASSPWWTDTQYFGPGTRLTVL.

The chain couples TRBV7-9 to TRBJ1-1; no definite D call. The ends were cut back, 1 base at V and 1 base at J, with 4 bases in the middle. Germline assignment: CDR1 SEHNR and CDR2 FQNEAQ (reference sequence). The CDR3 runs 13 residues. The CDR3 loop is CASSLVANTEAFF. The CDR3 bases are TGTGCCAGCAGCTTAGTGGCGAACACTGAAGCTTTCTTT.

The chain uses TRBV11-2 and TRBJ2-1, with D uncertain. The CDR3 has 12 amino acids. Germline lookup yields CDR1 SGHAT and CDR2 FQNNGV. V lost 1 base and J 13 bases, leaving 11 bases between the germline ends. The CDR3 loop is CASSLGGAEQFF. CDR3 DNA sequence: TGTGCCAGCAGCTTAGGCGGAGCTGAACAGTTCTTC.

The J gene is TRBJ2-7, the V gene TRBV6-5; 7 nucleotides line up with TRBD1. CDR3 length: 15 residues. From germline, CDR1 is MNHEY and CDR2 SVGAGI. The ends lost 2 bases at V and 0 bases at J; junction bases unmatched: 4. This chain's CDR3 is CASSYAWDSSYEQYF. In DNA form, the CDR3 reads TGTGCCAGCAGTTACGCCTGGGACAGCTCCTACGAGCAGTACTTC.

V usage is TRBV19 and J usage is TRBJ2-5; 12 positions agree with TRBD2. The J call may be in error: the DNA end matches TRBJ2-7 better. Germline V gene sequence: CDR1 LNHDA, CDR2 SQIVND (reference sequence). The CDR3 sequence is 16 residues long. CDR3: CASSPTSGRLFNEQYF. DNA for the CDR3: TGTGCCAGTAGTCCGACTAGCGGGAGACTTTTCAACGAGCAGTACTTC.

The chain employs TRBV14 and TRBJ2-3; D unclear. Germline V gives CDR1 SGHDN, CDR2 FVKESK. The CDR3 runs 12 residues. Between the trimmed V and J ends, which lost 2 bases and 4 bases, there was a span of 4 bases. Here the CDR3 reads CASSQHADTQYF. The CDR3 nucleotides are TGTGCCAGCAGCCAACACGCAGATACGCAGTATTTT.